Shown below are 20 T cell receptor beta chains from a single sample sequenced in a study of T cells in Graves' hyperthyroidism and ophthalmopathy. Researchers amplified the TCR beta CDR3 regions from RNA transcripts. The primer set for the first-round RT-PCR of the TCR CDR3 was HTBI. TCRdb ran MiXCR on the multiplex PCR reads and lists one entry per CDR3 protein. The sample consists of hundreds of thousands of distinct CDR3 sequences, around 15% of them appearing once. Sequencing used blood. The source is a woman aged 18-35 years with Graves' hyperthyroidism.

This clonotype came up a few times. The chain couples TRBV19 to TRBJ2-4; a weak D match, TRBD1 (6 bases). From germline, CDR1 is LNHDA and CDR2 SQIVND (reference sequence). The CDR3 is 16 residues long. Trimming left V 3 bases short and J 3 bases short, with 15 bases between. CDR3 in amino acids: CASSILSDSVKNIQYF. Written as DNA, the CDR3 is TGTGCCAGTAGTATTTTATCGGACAGTGTCAAAAACATTCAGTACTTC.

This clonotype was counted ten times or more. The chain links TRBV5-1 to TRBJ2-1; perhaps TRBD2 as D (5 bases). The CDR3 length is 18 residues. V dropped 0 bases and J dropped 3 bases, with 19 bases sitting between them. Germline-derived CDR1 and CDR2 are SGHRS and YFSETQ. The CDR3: CASSLVSRAEQSYNEQFF. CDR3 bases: TGCGCCAGCAGCTTGGTTTCCCGAGCGGAGCAGAGCTACAATGAGCAGTTCTTC.

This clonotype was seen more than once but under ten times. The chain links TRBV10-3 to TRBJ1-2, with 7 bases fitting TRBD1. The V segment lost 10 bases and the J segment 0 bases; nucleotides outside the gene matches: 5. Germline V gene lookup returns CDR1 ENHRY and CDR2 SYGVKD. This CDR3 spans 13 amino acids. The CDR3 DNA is TGTGCCAAGAGACAGGGCTCTAACTATGGCTACACCTTC. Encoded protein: CAKRQGSNYGYTF.

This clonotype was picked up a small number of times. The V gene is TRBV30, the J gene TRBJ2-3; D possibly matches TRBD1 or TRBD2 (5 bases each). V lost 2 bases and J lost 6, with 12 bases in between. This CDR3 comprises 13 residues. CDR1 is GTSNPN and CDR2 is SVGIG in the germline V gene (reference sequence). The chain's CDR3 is CAWSSGTRDTQYF. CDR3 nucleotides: TGTGCCTGGAGTTCCGGGACCCGGGATACGCAGTATTTT.

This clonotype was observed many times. The CDR3 bases are TGTGCCACCAGCTTACCCCTGACTAGCGGGAGACCCAATGAGCAGTTCTTC. This translates into CATSLPLTSGRPNEQFF. The chain recombines TRBV15 with TRBJ2-1; 12 nucleotides align to TRBD2. The CDR3 totals 17 residues. V lost 5 bases, J lost 6 bases, and 11 bases stayed unmatched. Germline-derived CDR1 and CDR2 are LNHNV and YYDKDF (reference sequence).

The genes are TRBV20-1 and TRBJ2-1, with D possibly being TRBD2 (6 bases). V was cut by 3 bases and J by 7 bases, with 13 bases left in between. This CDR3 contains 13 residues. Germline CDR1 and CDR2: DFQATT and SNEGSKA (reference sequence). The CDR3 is CSASIGGKNEQFF. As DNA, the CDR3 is TGCAGTGCTAGTATCGGGGGTAAGAATGAGCAGTTCTTC.

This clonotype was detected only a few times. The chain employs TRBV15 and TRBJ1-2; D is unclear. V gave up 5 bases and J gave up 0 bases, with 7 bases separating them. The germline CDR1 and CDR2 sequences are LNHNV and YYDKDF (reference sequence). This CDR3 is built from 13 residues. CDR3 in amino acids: CATSRASNYGYTF. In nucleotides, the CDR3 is TGTGCCACCAGCCGAGCCTCTAACTATGGCTACACCTTC.

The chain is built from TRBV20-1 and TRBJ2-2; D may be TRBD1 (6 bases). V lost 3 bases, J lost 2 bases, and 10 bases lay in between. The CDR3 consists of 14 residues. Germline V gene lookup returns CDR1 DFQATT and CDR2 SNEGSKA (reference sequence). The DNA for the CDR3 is TGCAGTGCTAGCGGACAGCTTAACACCGGGGAGCTGTTTTTT. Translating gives CSASGQLNTGELFF.

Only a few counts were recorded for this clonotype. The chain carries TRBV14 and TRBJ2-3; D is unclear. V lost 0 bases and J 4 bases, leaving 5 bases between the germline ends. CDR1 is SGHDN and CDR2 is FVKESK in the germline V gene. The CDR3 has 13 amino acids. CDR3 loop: CASSQDIADTQYF. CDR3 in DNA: TGTGCCAGCAGCCAAGATATCGCAGATACGCAGTATTTT.

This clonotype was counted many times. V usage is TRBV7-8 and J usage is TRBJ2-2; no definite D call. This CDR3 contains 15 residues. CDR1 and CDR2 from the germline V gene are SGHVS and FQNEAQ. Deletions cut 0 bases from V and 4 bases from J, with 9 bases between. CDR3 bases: TGTGCCAGCAGCTTAGCTCTAGTGGTCACCGGGGAGCTGTTTTTT. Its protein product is CASSLALVVTGELFF.

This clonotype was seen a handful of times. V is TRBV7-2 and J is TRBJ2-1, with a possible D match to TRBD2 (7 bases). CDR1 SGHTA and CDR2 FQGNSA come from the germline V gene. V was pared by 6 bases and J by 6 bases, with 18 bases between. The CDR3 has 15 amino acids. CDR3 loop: CASRPRGAAFNEQFF. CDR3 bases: TGTGCCAGCAGGCCTCGGGGGGCCGCCTTCAATGAGCAGTTCTTC.

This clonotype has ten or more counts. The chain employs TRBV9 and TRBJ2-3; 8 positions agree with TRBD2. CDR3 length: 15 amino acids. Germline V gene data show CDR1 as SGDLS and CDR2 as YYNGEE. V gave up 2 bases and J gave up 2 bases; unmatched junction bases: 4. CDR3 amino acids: CASSVSGGYTDTQYF. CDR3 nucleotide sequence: TGTGCCAGCAGCGTCAGCGGGGGATACACAGATACGCAGTATTTT.

The CDR3 sequence: CASSLRQLNYQPQHF. CDR3 sequence (DNA): TGTGCCAGCAGCTTGCGACAGCTCAACTATCAGCCCCAGCATTTT. This chain joins TRBV11-2 and TRBJ1-5, with a possible D match to TRBD1 (5 bases). The germline gives CDR1 SGHAT, CDR2 FQNNGV. Between the trimmed V and J ends, which lost 3 bases and 5 bases, there was a span of 14 bases. The CDR3 totals 15 residues. Complete variable domain (other parts from reference TRBV11-2 and TRBJ1-5): EAGVAQSPRYKIIEKRQSVAFWCNPISGHATLYWYQQILGQGPKLLIQFQNNGVVDDSQLPKDRFSAERLKGVDSTLKIQPAKLEDSAVYLCASSLRQLNYQPQHFGDGTRLSIL.

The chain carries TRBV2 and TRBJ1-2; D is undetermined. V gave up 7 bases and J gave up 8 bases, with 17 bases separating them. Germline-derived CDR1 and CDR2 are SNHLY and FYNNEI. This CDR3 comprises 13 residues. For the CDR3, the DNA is TGTGCCAGCAACGGGATACCTTCGGGCGGCTACACCTTC. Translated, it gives CASNGIPSGGYTF.

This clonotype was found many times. CDR3 in amino acids: CASSESDYNEQFF. CDR3 in DNA: TGTGCCAGCAGTGAATCAGACTACAATGAGCAGTTCTTC. The V gene is TRBV6-1, the J gene TRBJ2-1; no reliable D call. V lost 2 bases, J lost 3 bases, and 5 bases lay in between. The germline CDR1 and CDR2 sequences are MNHNS and SASEGT. CDR3 size: 13 residues.

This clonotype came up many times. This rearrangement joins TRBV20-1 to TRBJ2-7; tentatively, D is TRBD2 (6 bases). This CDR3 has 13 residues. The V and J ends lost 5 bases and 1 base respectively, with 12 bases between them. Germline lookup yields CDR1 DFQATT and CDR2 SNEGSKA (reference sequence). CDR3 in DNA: TGCAGTGCTTATCGGGGAGGTTCCTACGAGCAGTACTTC. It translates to CSAYRGGSYEQYF.

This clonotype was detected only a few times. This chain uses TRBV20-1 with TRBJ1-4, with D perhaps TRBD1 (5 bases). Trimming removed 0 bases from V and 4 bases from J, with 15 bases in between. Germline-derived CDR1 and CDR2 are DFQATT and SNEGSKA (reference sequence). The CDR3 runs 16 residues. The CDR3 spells CSARDQLTESNEKLFF. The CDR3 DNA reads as TGCAGTGCTAGAGATCAATTGACAGAGAGTAATGAAAAACTGTTTTTT.

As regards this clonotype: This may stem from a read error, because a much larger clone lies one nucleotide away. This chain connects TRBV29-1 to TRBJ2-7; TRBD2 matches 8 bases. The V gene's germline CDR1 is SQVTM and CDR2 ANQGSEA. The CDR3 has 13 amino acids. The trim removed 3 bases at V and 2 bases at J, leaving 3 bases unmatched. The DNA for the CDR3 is TGCAGCGTTGACGGGAGGGACACCTACGAGCAGTACTTC. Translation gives CSVDGRDTYEQYF.

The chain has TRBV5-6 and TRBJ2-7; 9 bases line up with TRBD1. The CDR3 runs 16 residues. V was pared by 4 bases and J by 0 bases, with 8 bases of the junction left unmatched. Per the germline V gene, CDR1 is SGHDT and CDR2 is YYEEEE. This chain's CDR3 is CASSASGTGLSYEQYF. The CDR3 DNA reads TGTGCCAGCAGCGCATCCGGGACAGGGCTCTCCTACGAGCAGTACTTC.

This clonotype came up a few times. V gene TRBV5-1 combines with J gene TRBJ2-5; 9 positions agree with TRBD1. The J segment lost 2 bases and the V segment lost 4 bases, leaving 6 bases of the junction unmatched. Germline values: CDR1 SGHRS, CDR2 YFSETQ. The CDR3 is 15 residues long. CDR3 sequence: CASSTGTGTQETQYF. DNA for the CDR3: TGCGCCAGCAGCACCGGGACAGGGACTCAAGAGACCCAGTACTTC.